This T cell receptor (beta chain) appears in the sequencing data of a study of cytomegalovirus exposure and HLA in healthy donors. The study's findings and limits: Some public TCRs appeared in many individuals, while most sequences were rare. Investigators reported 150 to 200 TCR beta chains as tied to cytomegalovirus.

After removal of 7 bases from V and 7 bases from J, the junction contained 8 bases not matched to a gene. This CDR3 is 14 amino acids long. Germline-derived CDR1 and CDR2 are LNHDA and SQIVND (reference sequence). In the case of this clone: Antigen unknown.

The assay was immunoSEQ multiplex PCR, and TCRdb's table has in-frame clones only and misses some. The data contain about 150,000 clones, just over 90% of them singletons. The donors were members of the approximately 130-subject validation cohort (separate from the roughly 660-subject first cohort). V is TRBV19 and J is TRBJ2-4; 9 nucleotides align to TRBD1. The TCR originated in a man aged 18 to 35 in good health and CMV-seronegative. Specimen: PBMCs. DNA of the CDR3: TGTGCCAGTAACCCACAGGGGGCGGAGAACATTCAGTACTTC. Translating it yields CASNPQGAENIQYF.